Listed here are 5 T cell receptor beta chains from one sample, sequenced in a study of molecular identifiers for immune sequencing clone quantification. In TCRdb, the PCR reads were re-called with MiXCR into one record per CDR3 protein. The data hold about 65,000 distinct CDR3 sequences, with about 18% observed a single time. Sequencing was performed on naive CD8+ T cells from blood, with Jurkat cell RNA spiked in. Subset noted: FACS-sorted CD8+CD4-CCR7+CD45RA+ naive T cells. Every receptor here comes from a human donor in good health. Some libraries in this study had Jurkat cell RNA spiked in.

A few counts support this clonotype. The J gene is TRBJ1-1, the V gene TRBV7-9, with D tentatively TRBD1 (5 bases). Germline V CDR1 and CDR2: SEHNR, FQNEAQ (reference sequence). The CDR3 extends over 13 amino acids. Deletions cut 10 bases from V and 0 bases from J, with 12 bases between. The chain's CDR3 is CATTTGMNTEAFF. As DNA, the CDR3 is TGTGCCACAACTACAGGAATGAACACTGAAGCTTTCTTT.

Note on this clonotype: A much larger clone lies one base from this, so it may be a read error. The rearrangement uses TRBV5-1 and TRBJ1-1, with D possibly matching TRBD1 (6 bases). Germline V gives CDR1 SGHRS, CDR2 YFSETQ. This CDR3 region has 20 residues. The CDR3 protein is CANSSLLYRVEGAMNTEAFF. CDR3 nucleotide sequence: TGCGCCAACAGCTCCCTACTCTACAGGGTGGAGGGTGCGATGAACACTGAAGCTTTCTTT.

The chain recombines TRBV7-6 with TRBJ1-4; D possibly corresponds to TRBD1 (6 bases). The germline gives CDR1 SGHVS, CDR2 FNYEAQ. CDR3 length equals 13 residues. Trimming took off 8 bases at V and 7 bases at J, with 14 bases between the two ends. The CDR3 loop is CASATGTGEKLFF. The CDR3 DNA reads as TGTGCCAGCGCAACAGGGACGGGTGAAAAACTGTTTTTT.

Only a few counts were recorded for this clonotype. The chain couples TRBV6-5 to TRBJ1-4; 8 bases align to TRBD1. The CDR3 runs to 16 residues. The V gene end was trimmed by 2 bases and the J gene end by 10 bases; junction bases not matched to a gene: 12. CDR1 MNHEY and CDR2 SVGAGI come from the germline V gene. The CDR3 sequence: CASSYGAPGQGGKLFF. The CDR3 nucleotides read TGTGCCAGCAGTTACGGGGCACCTGGACAGGGCGGAAAACTGTTTTTT.

This clonotype was seen at least ten times. The V call is TRBV6-5, the J call TRBJ2-7, with D unclear. Germline lookup yields CDR1 MNHEY and CDR2 SVGAGI. There are 13 residues in the CDR3. V lost 2 bases, J lost 6 bases, and 11 bases lay in between. CDR3 nucleotide sequence: TGTGCCAGCAGTTACAACGAAGGATTCGAGCAGTACTTC. Amino acids: CASSYNEGFEQYF.